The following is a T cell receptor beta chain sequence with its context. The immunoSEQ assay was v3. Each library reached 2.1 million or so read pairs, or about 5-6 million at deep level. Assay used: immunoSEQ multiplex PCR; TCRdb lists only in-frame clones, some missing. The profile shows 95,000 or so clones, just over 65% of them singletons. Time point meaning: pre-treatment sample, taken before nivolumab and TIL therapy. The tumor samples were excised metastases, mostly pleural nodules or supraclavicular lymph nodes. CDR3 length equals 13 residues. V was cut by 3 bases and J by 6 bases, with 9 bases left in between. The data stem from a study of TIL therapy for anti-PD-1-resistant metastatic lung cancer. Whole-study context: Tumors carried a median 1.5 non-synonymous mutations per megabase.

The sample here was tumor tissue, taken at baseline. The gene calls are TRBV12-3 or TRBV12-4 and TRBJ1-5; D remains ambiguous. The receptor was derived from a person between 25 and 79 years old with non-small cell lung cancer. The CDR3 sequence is CASSLGRTQPQHF. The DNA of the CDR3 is TGTGCCAGCAGTTTGGGCAGGACTCAGCCCCAGCATTTT.